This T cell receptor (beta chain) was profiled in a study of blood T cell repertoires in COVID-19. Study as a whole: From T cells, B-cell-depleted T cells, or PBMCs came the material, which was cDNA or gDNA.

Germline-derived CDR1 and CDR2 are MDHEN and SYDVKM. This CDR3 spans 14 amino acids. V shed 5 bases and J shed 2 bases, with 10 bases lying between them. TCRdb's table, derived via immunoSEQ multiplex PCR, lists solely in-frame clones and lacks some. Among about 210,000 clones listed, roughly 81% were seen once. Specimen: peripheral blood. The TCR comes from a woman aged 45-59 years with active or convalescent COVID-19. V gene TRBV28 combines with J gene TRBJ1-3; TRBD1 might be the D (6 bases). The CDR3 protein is CASSPGAAGNTIYF. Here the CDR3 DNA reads TGTGCCAGCAGTCCAGGGGCTGCTGGAAACACCATATATTTT.